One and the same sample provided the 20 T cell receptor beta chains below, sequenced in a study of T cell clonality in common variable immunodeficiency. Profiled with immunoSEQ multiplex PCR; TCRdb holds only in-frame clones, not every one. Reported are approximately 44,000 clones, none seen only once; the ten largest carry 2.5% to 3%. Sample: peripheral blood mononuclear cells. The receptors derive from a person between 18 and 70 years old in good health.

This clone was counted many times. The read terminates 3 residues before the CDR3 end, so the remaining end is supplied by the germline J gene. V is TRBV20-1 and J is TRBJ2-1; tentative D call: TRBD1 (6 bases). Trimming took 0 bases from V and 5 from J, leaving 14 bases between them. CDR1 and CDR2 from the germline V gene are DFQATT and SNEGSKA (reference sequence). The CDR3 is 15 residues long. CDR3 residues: CSARDFRQDHNEQFF. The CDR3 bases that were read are TGCAGTGCTAGAGATTTCCGACAGGACCACAATGAG.

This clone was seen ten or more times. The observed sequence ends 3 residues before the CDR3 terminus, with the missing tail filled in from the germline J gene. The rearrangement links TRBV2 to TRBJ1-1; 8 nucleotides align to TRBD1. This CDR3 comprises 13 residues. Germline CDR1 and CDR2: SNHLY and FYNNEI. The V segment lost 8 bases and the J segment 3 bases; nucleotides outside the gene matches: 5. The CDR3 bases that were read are TGTGCCAGCCGGGACAGGCTGGACACTGAA. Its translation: CASRDRLDTE. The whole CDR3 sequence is CASRDRLDTEAFF.

The CDR3: CASSLRASNSPLFF. CDR3 bases read: TGCGCCAGCAGCTTGAGAGCCTCAAATTCACCG. The chain recombines TRBV5-1 with TRBJ2-2; D gene uncertain. The observed sequence ends 3 residues before the CDR3 terminus, with the missing tail filled in from the germline J gene. CDR1 and CDR2 (germline): SGHRS, YFSETQ. CDR3 length: 14 amino acids.

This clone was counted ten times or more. This chain's CDR3 is CASSAIGQGLSDTQYF. The DNA read from the CDR3 is TGCGCCAGCAGCGCCATCGGACAGGGGTTATCAGATACG. V gene TRBV10-1 combines with J gene TRBJ2-3; TRBD1 matches at 9 bases. The CDR3 is cut off 3 residues early in the read; its end comes from the germline J gene. J gave up 4 bases and V 6 bases, and 11 bases lay outside the gene matches. The germline V gene has CDR1 WNHNN and CDR2 SYGVQD (reference sequence). The CDR3 extends over 16 amino acids.

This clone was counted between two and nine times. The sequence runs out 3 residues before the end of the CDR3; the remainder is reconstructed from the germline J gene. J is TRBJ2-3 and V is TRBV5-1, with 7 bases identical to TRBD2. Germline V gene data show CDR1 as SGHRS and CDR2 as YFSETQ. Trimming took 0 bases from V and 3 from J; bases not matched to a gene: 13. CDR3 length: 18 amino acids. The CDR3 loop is CASSLGSGAGPRTDTQYF. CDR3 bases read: TGCGCCAGCAGCTTGGGTTCGGGAGCGGGACCACGAACAGATACG.

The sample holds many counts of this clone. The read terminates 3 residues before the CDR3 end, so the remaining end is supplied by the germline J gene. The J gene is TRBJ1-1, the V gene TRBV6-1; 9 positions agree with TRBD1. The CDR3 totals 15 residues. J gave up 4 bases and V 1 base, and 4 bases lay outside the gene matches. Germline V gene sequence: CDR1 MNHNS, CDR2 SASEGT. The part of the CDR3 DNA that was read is TGTGCCAGCAGTGAAGAAGAGACAGGGGGCACTGAA. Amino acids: CASSEEETGGTE. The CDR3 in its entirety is CASSEEETGGTEAFF.

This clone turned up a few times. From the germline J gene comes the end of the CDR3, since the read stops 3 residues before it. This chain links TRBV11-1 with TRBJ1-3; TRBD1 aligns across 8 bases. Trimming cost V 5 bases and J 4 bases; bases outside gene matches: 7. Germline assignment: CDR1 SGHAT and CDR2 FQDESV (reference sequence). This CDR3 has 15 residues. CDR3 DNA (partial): TGTGCCAGCAGCAGGACAGGGTTGCGGGGAAACACC. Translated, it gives CASSRTGLRGNT. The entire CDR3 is CASSRTGLRGNTIYF.

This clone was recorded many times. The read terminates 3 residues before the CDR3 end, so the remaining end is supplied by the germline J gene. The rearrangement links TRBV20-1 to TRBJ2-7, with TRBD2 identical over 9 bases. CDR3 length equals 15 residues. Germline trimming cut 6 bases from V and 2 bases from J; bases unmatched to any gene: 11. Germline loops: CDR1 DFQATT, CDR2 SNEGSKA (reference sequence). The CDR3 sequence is CSARGTAGGTYEQYF. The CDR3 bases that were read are TGCAGTGCACGAGGGACAGCGGGAGGTACCTACGAG.

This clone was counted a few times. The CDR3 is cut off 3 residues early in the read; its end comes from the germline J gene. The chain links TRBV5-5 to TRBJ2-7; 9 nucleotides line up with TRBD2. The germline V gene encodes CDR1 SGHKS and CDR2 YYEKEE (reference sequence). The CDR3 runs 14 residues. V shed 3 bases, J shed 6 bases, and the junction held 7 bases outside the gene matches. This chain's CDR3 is CASSSQAGGGEQYF. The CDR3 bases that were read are TGTGCCAGCAGCTCCCAAGCGGGGGGTGGCGAG.

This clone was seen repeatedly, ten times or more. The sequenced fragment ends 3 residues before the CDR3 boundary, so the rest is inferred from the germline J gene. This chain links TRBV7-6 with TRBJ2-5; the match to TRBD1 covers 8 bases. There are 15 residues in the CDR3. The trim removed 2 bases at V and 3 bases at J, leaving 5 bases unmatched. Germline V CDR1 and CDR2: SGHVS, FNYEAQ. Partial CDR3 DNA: TGTGCCAGCAGCTTATCCCCGACAGGGGAAGAGACC. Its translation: CASSLSPTGEET. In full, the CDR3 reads CASSLSPTGEETQYF.

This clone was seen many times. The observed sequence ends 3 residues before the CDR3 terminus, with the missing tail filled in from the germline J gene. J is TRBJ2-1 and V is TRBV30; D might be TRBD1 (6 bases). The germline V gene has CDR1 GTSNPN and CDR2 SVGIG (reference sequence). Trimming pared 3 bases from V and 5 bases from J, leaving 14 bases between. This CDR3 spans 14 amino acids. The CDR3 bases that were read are TGTGCCTGGAGCGAGGGGGTGGGGGACAATGAG. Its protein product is CAWSEGVGDNE. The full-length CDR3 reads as CAWSEGVGDNEQFF.

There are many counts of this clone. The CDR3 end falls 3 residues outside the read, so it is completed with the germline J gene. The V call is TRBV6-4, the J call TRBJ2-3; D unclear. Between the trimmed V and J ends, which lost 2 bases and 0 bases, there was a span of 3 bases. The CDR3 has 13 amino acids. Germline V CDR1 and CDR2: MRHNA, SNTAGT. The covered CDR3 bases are TGTGCCAGCAGTGACACTAGCACAGATACG. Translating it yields CASSDTSTDT. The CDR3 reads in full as CASSDTSTDTQYF.

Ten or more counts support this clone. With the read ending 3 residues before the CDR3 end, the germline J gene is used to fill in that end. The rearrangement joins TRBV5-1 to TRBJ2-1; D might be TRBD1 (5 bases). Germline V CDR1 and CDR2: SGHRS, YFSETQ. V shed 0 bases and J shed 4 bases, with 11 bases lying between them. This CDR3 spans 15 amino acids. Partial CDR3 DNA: TGCGCCAGCAGCTTGGAGGGGCCCGGATACAATGAG. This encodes CASSLEGPGYNE. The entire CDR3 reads CASSLEGPGYNEQFF.

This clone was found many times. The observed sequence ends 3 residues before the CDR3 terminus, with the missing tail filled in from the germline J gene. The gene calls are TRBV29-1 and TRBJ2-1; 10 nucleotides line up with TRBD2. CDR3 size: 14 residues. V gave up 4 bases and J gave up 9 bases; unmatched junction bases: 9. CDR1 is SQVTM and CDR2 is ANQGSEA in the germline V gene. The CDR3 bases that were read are TGCAGCGTTGCCCTAGCGGGAGTGGGTAGTGAG. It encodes CSVALAGVGSE. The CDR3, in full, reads CSVALAGVGSEQFF.

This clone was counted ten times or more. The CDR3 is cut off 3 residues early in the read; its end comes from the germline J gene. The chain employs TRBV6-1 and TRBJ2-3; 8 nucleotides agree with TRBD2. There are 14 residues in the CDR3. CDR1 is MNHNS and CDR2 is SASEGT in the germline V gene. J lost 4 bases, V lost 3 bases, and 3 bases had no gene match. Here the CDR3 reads CASSEQRGPDTQYF. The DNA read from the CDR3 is TGTGCCAGCAGTGAGCAGCGGGGGCCAGATACG.

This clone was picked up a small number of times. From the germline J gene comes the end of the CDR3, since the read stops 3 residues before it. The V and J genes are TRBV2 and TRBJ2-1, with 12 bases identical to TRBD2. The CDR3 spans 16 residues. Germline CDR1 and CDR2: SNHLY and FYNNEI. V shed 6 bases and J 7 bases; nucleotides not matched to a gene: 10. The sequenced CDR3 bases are TGTGCCAGCAGATCTAGCGGGAGGGCCGTTTCTAATGAG. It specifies CASRSSGRAVSNE. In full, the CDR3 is CASRSSGRAVSNEQFF.

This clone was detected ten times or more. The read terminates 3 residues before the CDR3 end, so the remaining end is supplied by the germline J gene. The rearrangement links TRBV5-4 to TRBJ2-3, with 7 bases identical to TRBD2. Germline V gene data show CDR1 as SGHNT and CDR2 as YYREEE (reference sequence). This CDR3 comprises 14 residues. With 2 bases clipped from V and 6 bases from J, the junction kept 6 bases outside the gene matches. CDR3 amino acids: CASSLAGIGDTQYF. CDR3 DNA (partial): TGTGCCAGCAGCTTAGCGGGAATAGGTGATACG.

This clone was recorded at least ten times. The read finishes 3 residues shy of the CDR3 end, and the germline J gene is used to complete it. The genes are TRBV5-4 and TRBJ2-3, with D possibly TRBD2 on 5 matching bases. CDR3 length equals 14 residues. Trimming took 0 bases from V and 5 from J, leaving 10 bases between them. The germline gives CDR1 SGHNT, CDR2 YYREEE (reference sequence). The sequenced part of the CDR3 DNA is TGTGCCAGCAGCTTGGGAGGGCCTGGAGATACG. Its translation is CASSLGGPGDT. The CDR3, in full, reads CASSLGGPGDTQYF.

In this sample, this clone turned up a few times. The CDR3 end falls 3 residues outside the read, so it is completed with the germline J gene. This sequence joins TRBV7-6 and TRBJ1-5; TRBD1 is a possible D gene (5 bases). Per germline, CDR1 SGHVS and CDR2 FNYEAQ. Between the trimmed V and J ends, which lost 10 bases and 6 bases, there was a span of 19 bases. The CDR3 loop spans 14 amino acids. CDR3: CANSLRGGFQPQHF. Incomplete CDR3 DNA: TGTGCCAACAGTTTACGGGGGGGGTTTCAGCCC.

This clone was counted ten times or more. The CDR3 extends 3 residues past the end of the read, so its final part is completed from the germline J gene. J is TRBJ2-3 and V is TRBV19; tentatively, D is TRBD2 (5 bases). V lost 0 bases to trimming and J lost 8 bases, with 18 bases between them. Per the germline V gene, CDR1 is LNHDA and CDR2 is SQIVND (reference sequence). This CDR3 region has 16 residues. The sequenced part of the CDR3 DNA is TGTGCCAGTAGTATAGATATAGGACTCAAGGGCTCTACG. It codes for CASSIDIGLKGST. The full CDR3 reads CASSIDIGLKGSTQYF.